This entry lists 19 T cell receptor beta chains sequenced from one sample in a study of beta chain features in type 1 diabetes. TCRB transcripts that were expressed got sequenced, as all of the isolated RNA had been reverse transcribed. TCRdb keeps only in-frame clones here, not all; method: immunoSEQ multiplex PCR. The table records about 250,000 clones, around 14% of them present only once. The sample taken for sequencing was naive CD4+ T cells from blood. These receptors all come from a middle-aged woman in good health.

This clone occurred a few times. The gene calls are TRBV7-2 and TRBJ2-3, with 8 bases matching TRBD1. V trimming: 4 bases; J trimming: 4 bases; junction bases outside the gene matches: 4. The length of the CDR3 is 14 residues. Germline values: CDR1 SGHTA, CDR2 FQGNSA. The CDR3 coding sequence is TGTGCCAGCAGCTCGGGACAGGTCCCAGATACGCAGTATTTT. Translated, it gives CASSSGQVPDTQYF.

This clone was counted between two and nine times. The gene calls are TRBV7-9 and TRBJ2-5; TRBD1 is a possible D gene (5 bases). Germline V gene sequence: CDR1 SEHNR, CDR2 FQNEAQ (reference sequence). Trimming stripped 1 base from V and 1 base from J, with 7 bases between. The CDR3 runs 14 residues. CDR3 residues: CASSLGQGQETQYF. The DNA of the CDR3 is TGTGCCAGCAGCTTAGGCCAGGGCCAAGAGACCCAGTACTTC.

This chain joins TRBV19 and TRBJ1-2; the D gene is possibly TRBD1 (5 bases). The CDR3 extends over 11 amino acids. Trimming removed 6 bases at V and 7 bases at J, with 9 bases between. Looked up from germline, CDR1 is LNHDA and CDR2 is SQIVND (reference sequence). The CDR3 is CASSQDSGYTF. CDR3 nucleotides: TGTGCCAGTAGCCAAGACAGTGGCTACACCTTC.

This clone occurred a few times. The chain carries TRBV19 and TRBJ2-7; tentative D call: TRBD1 (6 bases). Trimming removed 6 bases from V and 9 bases from J, with 21 bases in between. The CDR3 covers 14 residues. The germline gives CDR1 LNHDA, CDR2 SQIVND (reference sequence). The CDR3 spells CASSNPGDTMRQYF. DNA of the CDR3: TGTGCCAGTAGCAACCCCGGGGACACCATGCGGCAGTACTTC.

The V and J genes are TRBV27 and TRBJ2-7; 7 nucleotides match TRBD2. Germline CDR1 is MNHEY and CDR2 is SMNVEV (reference sequence). The ends lost 6 bases at V and 3 bases at J; junction bases unmatched: 2. CDR3 length: 12 amino acids. The CDR3 region has the DNA TGTGCCAGCAGGCGGGGGAACTACGAGCAGTACTTC. Encoded protein: CASRRGNYEQYF.

The J gene is TRBJ2-7, the V gene TRBV6-5; TRBD2 might be the D (6 bases). The V end was cut by 4 bases, the J end by 6 bases, with 16 bases between. The CDR3 totals 14 residues. Germline V gives CDR1 MNHEY, CDR2 SVGAGI. The CDR3 protein is CASSSPIGGREQYF. CDR3 bases: TGTGCCAGCAGTTCTCCGATCGGGGGACGCGAGCAGTACTTC.

V is TRBV19 and J is TRBJ1-5, with 8 bases fitting TRBD1. Germline CDR1 reads LNHDA; CDR2 reads SQIVND (reference sequence). This CDR3 contains 13 residues. Trimming cost V 9 bases and J 6 bases; bases outside gene matches: 7. The CDR3 reads CASRDRGVQPQHF. The DNA of the CDR3 is TGTGCCAGCAGAGACAGGGGTGTTCAGCCCCAGCATTTT.

The V call is TRBV2, the J call TRBJ1-5, with 9 nucleotides matching TRBD1. Germline V gene lookup returns CDR1 SNHLY and CDR2 FYNNEI. This CDR3 is built from 14 residues. Unmatched junction bases numbered 9, after V lost 6 bases and J lost 9 bases. The CDR3 DNA sequence: TGTGCCAGCAGGATGACAGGGGGGGACCGGCCCCAGCATTTT. Residues: CASRMTGGDRPQHF.

This clone was picked up a small number of times. V usage is TRBV18 and J usage is TRBJ2-7; 7 bases align to TRBD1. The CDR3 consists of 14 residues. Germline V gene sequence: CDR1 KGHSH, CDR2 LQKENI. The V segment lost 1 base and the J segment 3 bases; nucleotides outside the gene matches: 3. In nucleotides, the CDR3 is TGTGCCAGCTCACCACGTTACAGGGGCTACGAGCAGTACTTC. Amino acids: CASSPRYRGYEQYF.

The rearrangement links TRBV11-1 to TRBJ2-1, with a weak D call TRBD1 (5 bases). CDR3 length equals 12 residues. Per germline, CDR1 SGHAT and CDR2 FQDESV (reference sequence). V was pared by 5 bases and J by 9 bases, with 11 bases between. For the CDR3, the DNA is TGTGCCAGCAGCGTATCAGGGTTTGAGCAGTTCTTC. Translated: CASSVSGFEQFF.

This clone was counted a few times. CDR3 sequence reads: CASTLFNEKLFF. The DNA of the CDR3 is TGTGCCAGCACCCTGTTTAATGAAAAACTGTTTTTT. The chain combines TRBV7-9 with TRBJ1-4, with D unresolved. The V gene lost 7 bases and the J gene lost 4 bases, with 7 bases spanning the gap. This CDR3 spans 12 amino acids. Germline V gives CDR1 SEHNR, CDR2 FQNEAQ (reference sequence).

The rearrangement joins TRBV5-1 to TRBJ1-1; TRBD1 aligns across 7 bases. The V gene's germline CDR1 is SGHRS and CDR2 YFSETQ. The V and J ends lost 3 bases and 5 bases, in that order; junction bases with no gene match: 4. This CDR3 comprises 13 residues. CDR3 residues: CASSSTGSTEAFF. As DNA, the CDR3 is TGCGCCAGCAGCTCGACAGGGTCTACTGAAGCTTTCTTT.

This chain connects TRBV7-9 to TRBJ1-2; 11 positions agree with TRBD1. Germline assignment: CDR1 SEHNR and CDR2 FQNEAQ (reference sequence). There are 16 residues in the CDR3. The V and J ends lost 4 bases and 7 bases, in that order; junction bases with no gene match: 11. The DNA for the CDR3 is TGTGCCAGCAGCTCCCTCAAGGACAGGGGGCTATCTGGCTACACCTTC. Encoded protein: CASSSLKDRGLSGYTF.

The CDR3 reads CASSQDSGQGANEQYF. The CDR3 DNA sequence: TGTGCCAGCAGCCAGGATTCCGGACAGGGGGCGAACGAGCAGTACTTC. This chain links TRBV14 with TRBJ2-7, with 11 bases aligning to TRBD1. The CDR3 covers 16 residues. Germline CDR1 and CDR2: SGHDN and FVKESK. V was pared by 3 bases and J by 5 bases, with 9 bases of the junction left unmatched. Variable domain in full (rest from reference TRBV14 and TRBJ2-7): EAGVTQFPSHSVIEKGQTVTLRCDPISGHDNLYWYRRVMGKEIKFLLHFVKESKQDESGMPNNRFLAERTGGTYSTLKVQPAELEDSGVYFCASSQDSGQGANEQYFGPGTRLTVT.

This clone has more than one count but fewer than ten. The V and J genes are TRBV14 and TRBJ2-2; D may be TRBD2 (5 bases). The CDR3 is 13 amino acids. V lost 4 bases, J lost 14 bases, and 17 bases lay in between. CDR1 SGHDN and CDR2 FVKESK come from the germline V gene. The CDR3 reads CASSPLSAGGLFF. The CDR3 DNA sequence: TGTGCCAGCAGCCCCCTCTCGGCGGGCGGCCTGTTTTTT.

This clone was detected only a few times. The J gene is TRBJ2-2, the V gene TRBV5-5, with D tentatively TRBD2 (7 bases). Trimming removed 2 bases at V and 6 bases at J, with 20 bases between. The CDR3 is made up of 17 amino acids. Germline values: CDR1 SGHKS, CDR2 YYEKEE (reference sequence). DNA for the CDR3: TGTGCCAGCAGCTTTAGGATGCGGGGGCGAGGGGCCGGGGAGCTGTTTTTT. Protein sequence: CASSFRMRGRGAGELFF. The whole variable domain, remainder taken from reference TRBV5-5 and TRBJ2-2, is DAGVTQSPTHLIKTRGQQVTLRCSPISGHKSVSWYQQVLGQGPQFIFQYYEKEERGRGNFPDRFSARQFPNYSSELNVNALLLGDSALYLCASSFRMRGRGAGELFFGEGSRLTVL.

This clone was found a few times. The CDR3 nucleotides read TGTGCCAGCAGCTTAGCGTCGGTCAACACCGGGGAGCTGTTTTTT. Translation gives CASSLASVNTGELFF. The gene calls are TRBV11-2 and TRBJ2-2; D gene ambiguous. This CDR3 region has 15 residues. The germline V gene encodes CDR1 SGHAT and CDR2 FQNNGV. V dropped 1 base and J dropped 2 bases, with 8 bases sitting between them. Drawing the rest from reference TRBV11-2 and TRBJ2-2, the complete variable domain is EAGVAQSPRYKIIEKRQSVAFWCNPISGHATLYWYQQILGQGPKLLIQFQNNGVVDDSQLPKDRFSAERLKGVDSTLKIQPAKLEDSAVYLCASSLASVNTGELFFGEGSRLTVL.

The chain couples TRBV5-1 to TRBJ2-1, with TRBD2 matching over 9 bases. Unmatched junction bases numbered 8, after V lost 1 base and J lost 6 bases. Per germline, CDR1 SGHRS and CDR2 YFSETQ. The CDR3 sequence is 16 residues long. CDR3 residues: CASSLSGGGAVNEQFF. Written as DNA, the CDR3 is TGCGCCAGCAGCTTGTCCGGCGGGGGGGCTGTCAATGAGCAGTTCTTC.

This clone has more than one count but fewer than ten. The chain combines TRBV7-8 with TRBJ2-7; tentative D call: TRBD2 (5 bases). CDR1 and CDR2 from the germline V gene are SGHVS and FQNEAQ. This CDR3 is 15 amino acids long. V shed 3 bases and J shed 0 bases, with 12 bases lying between them. The CDR3 is CASSFLGEGSYEQYF. DNA of the CDR3: TGTGCCAGCAGCTTTTTGGGTGAGGGCTCCTACGAGCAGTACTTC. The variable domain in full, completed from reference TRBV7-8 and TRBJ2-7, reads GAGVSQSPRYKVAKRGQDVALRCDPISGHVSLFWYQQALGQGPEFLTYFQNEAQLDKSGLPSDRFFAERPEGSVSTLKIQRTQQEDSAVYLCASSFLGEGSYEQYFGPGTRLTVT.